This entry lists 9 T cell receptor beta chains sequenced from one sample in a study of early T cells in non-severe SARS-CoV-2 infection. TCRdb re-called the 5' RACE reads with MiXCR, one entry per CDR3 protein. The profile shows tens of thousands of distinct CDR3 sequences, over 10% of them singletons. Sequencing input: whole blood. All receptors derive from an adult who was a healthcare worker with PCR-confirmed SARS-CoV-2 infection or an uninfected control (not recorded which).

V and J are TRBV20-1 and TRBJ2-3, with 7 bases fitting TRBD1. CDR3 length equals 14 residues. Germline assignment: CDR1 DFQATT and CDR2 SNEGSKA (reference sequence). The V gene end was trimmed by 2 bases and the J gene end by 1 base; junction bases not matched to a gene: 3. CDR3 sequence reads: CSARQDRGTDTQYF. The CDR3 DNA follows: TGCAGTGCTAGACAAGACAGGGGCACAGATACGCAGTATTTT.

The rearrangement uses TRBV5-1 and TRBJ2-3; 12 bases line up with TRBD2. Germline values: CDR1 SGHRS, CDR2 YFSETQ. This CDR3 comprises 19 residues. Unmatched junction bases numbered 13, after V lost 1 base and J lost 4 bases. The CDR3 sequence: CASSLRLAGGRRRADTQYF. DNA for the CDR3: TGCGCCAGCAGCTTGCGGCTAGCGGGGGGGCGAAGAAGGGCAGATACGCAGTATTTT.

This clonotype has just a few counts. V gene TRBV7-8 combines with J gene TRBJ2-5; 9 bases line up with TRBD1. V lost 3 bases to trimming and J lost 5 bases; unmatched junction nucleotides: 7. This CDR3 is 15 amino acids long. CDR1 is SGHVS and CDR2 is FQNEAQ in the germline V gene. CDR3 region: CASSFGQGLLETQYF. Here the CDR3 DNA reads TGTGCCAGCAGCTTTGGACAGGGGCTCCTCGAGACCCAGTACTTC.

The chain links TRBV5-1 to TRBJ1-6, with D unclear. This CDR3 comprises 16 residues. Looked up from germline, CDR1 is SGHRS and CDR2 is YFSETQ. V was trimmed by 2 bases and J by 0 bases, leaving 9 bases between them. CDR3 nucleotides: TGCGCCAGCAGCTTCGGGGAGAGCTCCTATAATTCACCCCTCCACTTT. Translation gives CASSFGESSYNSPLHF. Combining the CDR3 with reference TRBV5-1 and TRBJ1-6 gives the whole variable domain KAGVTQTPRYLIKTRGQQVTLSCSPISGHRSVSWYQQTPGQGLQFLFEYFSETQRNKGNFPGRFSGRQFSNSRSEMNVSTLELGDSALYLCASSFGESSYNSPLHFGNGTRLTVT.

The chain links TRBV9 to TRBJ2-7; perhaps TRBD1 as D (7 bases). The CDR3 runs to 15 residues. Germline V gene data show CDR1 as SGDLS and CDR2 as YYNGEE. Trimming took off 5 bases at V and 5 bases at J, with 20 bases between the two ends. This CDR3 is CASSQGDLEVHEQYF. CDR3 coding DNA: TGTGCCAGCAGTCAGGGGGACTTGGAGGTCCACGAGCAGTACTTC.

This chain joins TRBV15 and TRBJ2-7; D gene uncertain. Germline V gives CDR1 LNHNV, CDR2 YYDKDF (reference sequence). The germline V and J ends were trimmed by 7 bases and 6 bases, with 4 bases remaining between them. The CDR3 contains 9 residues. CDR3 sequence (DNA): TGTGCCACCAAGGGCGAGCAGTACTTC. This codes for CATKGEQYF.

V is TRBV20-1 and J is TRBJ2-3; D might be TRBD1 (5 bases). The V gene lost 3 bases and the J gene lost 3 bases, with 13 bases spanning the gap. The CDR3 is 14 amino acids. Germline loops: CDR1 DFQATT, CDR2 SNEGSKA (reference sequence). The CDR3 loop is CSASRQGATDTQYF. CDR3 nucleotides: TGCAGTGCTAGTAGACAAGGGGCAACAGATACGCAGTATTTT.

This clonotype was seen repeatedly, ten times or more. This chain uses TRBV6-5 with TRBJ1-6; no reliable D call. The ends were cut back, 5 bases at V and 5 bases at J, with 13 bases in the middle. The V gene's germline CDR1 is MNHEY and CDR2 SVGAGI. The CDR3 consists of 15 residues. The CDR3 reads CASSPGSVHNSPLHF. CDR3 nucleotide sequence: TGTGCCAGCAGTCCCGGGTCTGTACATAATTCACCCCTCCACTTT.

This chain joins TRBV5-1 and TRBJ2-7; maybe TRBD1 (5 bases). Germline-derived CDR1 and CDR2 are SGHRS and YFSETQ. This CDR3 has 16 residues. The V end was cut by 0 bases, the J end by 2 bases, with 15 bases between. CDR3 DNA: TGCGCCAGCAGCTTGGCCTCAGGGTTTGTACCCTACGAGCAGTACTTC. This encodes CASSLASGFVPYEQYF. Together with reference TRBV5-1 and TRBJ2-7, the CDR3 gives the full variable domain: KAGVTQTPRYLIKTRGQQVTLSCSPISGHRSVSWYQQTPGQGLQFLFEYFSETQRNKGNFPGRFSGRQFSNSRSEMNVSTLELGDSALYLCASSLASGFVPYEQYFGPGTRLTVT.